Listed below are T cell receptor beta chains from one sample, sequenced in a study of shared clonotypes between healthy human individuals. Here immunoSEQ multiplex PCR was the method, and the copy in TCRdb shows in-frame clones only, minus some. The profile covers around 2,100,000 clones, with roughly 95% appearing a single time and 0.95% to 1.5% taken by the ten largest. What was sequenced was naive CD8+ T cells sorted from blood. The receptors were sampled from a man between 18 and 35 years old in good health. Both conserved end residues are part of each CDR3. A D gene is named only where the DNA matches it firmly. Where a row states a size, it is once, few, many or the class of an expanded clone; other rows omit it.

d_gene	v_gene	abundance	j_gene	CDR3aa	CDR3nt
TRBD2	TRBV4-2	.	TRBJ2-2	CASSQDWPSGVNTGELFF	TGTGCCAGCAGCCAAGATTGGCCTAGCGGGGTGAACACCGGGGAGCTGTTTTTT
.	TRBV11-2	.	TRBJ1-5	CASSSQGQPQHF	TGTGCCAGCAGCTCCCAGGGCCAGCCCCAGCATTTT
.	TRBV11-3	.	TRBJ2-3	CASSLGYGADTQYF	TGTGCCAGCAGCTTAGGGTACGGTGCAGATACGCAGTATTTT
.	TRBV12-2	once	TRBJ1-6	CASRLGAGSSPLHF	TGTGCAAGTCGCTTAGGGGCAGGGTCTTCACCCCTCCACTTT
.	TRBV19	.	TRBJ2-7	CASSPTGVYEQYF	TGTGCCAGTAGCCCCACAGGAGTCTACGAGCAGTACTTC
.	TRBV4-3	.	TRBJ1-3	CASSQDWGLSLLPGNTIYF	TGCGCCAGCAGCCAAGATTGGGGTTTAAGTTTACTACCTGGAAACACCATATATTTT
.	TRBV18	.	TRBJ2-1	CASSQGNEQFF	TGTGCCAGCTCGCAGGGGAATGAGCAGTTCTTC
TRBD1	TRBV9	.	TRBJ2-7	CASSMDRGPWDEQYF	TGTGCCAGCAGCATGGACAGGGGGCCTTGGGACGAGCAGTACTTC
.	TRBV5-6	.	TRBJ2-7	CASSFPGTQESYEQYF	TGTGCCAGCAGCTTTCCCGGGACCCAAGAGTCCTACGAGCAGTACTTC
.	TRBV4-1	.	TRBJ1-5	CASSQTINGGQPQHF	TGCGCCAGCAGCCAAACAATAAACGGGGGTCAGCCCCAGCATTTT
TRBD2	TRBV27	.	TRBJ2-3	CASALAGNTDTQYF	TGTGCCAGCGCACTAGCGGGGAACACAGATACGCAGTATTTT
TRBD1	TRBV7-8	.	TRBJ2-7	CASSITGTGEQYF	TGTGCCAGCAGCATTACAGGGACAGGCGAGCAGTACTTC
TRBD2	TRBV28	.	TRBJ2-7	CASSLIAGGGEQYF	TGTGCCAGCAGTTTGATAGCGGGGGGAGGCGAGCAGTACTTC